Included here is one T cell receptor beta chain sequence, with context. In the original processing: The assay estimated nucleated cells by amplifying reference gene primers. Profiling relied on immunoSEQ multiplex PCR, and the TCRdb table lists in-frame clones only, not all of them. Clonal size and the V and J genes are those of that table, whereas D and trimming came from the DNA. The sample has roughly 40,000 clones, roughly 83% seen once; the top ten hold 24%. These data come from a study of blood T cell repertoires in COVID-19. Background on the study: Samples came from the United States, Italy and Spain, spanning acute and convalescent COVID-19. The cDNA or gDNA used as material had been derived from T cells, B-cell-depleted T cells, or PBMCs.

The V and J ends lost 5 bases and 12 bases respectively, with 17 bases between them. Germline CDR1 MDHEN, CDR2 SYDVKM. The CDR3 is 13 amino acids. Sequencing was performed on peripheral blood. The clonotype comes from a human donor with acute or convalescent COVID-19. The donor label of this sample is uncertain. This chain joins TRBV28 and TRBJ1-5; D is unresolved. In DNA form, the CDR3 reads TGTGCCAGCAGTACCCCCGGGTTCGAAATCCAGCATTTT. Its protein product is CASSTPGFEIQHF. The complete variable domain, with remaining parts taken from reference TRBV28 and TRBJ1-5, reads DVKVTQSSRYLVKRTGEKVFLECVQDMDHENMFWYRQDPGLGLRLIYFSYDVKMKEKGDIPEGYSVSREKKERFSLILESASTNQTSMYLCASSTPGFEIQHFGDGTRLSIL.